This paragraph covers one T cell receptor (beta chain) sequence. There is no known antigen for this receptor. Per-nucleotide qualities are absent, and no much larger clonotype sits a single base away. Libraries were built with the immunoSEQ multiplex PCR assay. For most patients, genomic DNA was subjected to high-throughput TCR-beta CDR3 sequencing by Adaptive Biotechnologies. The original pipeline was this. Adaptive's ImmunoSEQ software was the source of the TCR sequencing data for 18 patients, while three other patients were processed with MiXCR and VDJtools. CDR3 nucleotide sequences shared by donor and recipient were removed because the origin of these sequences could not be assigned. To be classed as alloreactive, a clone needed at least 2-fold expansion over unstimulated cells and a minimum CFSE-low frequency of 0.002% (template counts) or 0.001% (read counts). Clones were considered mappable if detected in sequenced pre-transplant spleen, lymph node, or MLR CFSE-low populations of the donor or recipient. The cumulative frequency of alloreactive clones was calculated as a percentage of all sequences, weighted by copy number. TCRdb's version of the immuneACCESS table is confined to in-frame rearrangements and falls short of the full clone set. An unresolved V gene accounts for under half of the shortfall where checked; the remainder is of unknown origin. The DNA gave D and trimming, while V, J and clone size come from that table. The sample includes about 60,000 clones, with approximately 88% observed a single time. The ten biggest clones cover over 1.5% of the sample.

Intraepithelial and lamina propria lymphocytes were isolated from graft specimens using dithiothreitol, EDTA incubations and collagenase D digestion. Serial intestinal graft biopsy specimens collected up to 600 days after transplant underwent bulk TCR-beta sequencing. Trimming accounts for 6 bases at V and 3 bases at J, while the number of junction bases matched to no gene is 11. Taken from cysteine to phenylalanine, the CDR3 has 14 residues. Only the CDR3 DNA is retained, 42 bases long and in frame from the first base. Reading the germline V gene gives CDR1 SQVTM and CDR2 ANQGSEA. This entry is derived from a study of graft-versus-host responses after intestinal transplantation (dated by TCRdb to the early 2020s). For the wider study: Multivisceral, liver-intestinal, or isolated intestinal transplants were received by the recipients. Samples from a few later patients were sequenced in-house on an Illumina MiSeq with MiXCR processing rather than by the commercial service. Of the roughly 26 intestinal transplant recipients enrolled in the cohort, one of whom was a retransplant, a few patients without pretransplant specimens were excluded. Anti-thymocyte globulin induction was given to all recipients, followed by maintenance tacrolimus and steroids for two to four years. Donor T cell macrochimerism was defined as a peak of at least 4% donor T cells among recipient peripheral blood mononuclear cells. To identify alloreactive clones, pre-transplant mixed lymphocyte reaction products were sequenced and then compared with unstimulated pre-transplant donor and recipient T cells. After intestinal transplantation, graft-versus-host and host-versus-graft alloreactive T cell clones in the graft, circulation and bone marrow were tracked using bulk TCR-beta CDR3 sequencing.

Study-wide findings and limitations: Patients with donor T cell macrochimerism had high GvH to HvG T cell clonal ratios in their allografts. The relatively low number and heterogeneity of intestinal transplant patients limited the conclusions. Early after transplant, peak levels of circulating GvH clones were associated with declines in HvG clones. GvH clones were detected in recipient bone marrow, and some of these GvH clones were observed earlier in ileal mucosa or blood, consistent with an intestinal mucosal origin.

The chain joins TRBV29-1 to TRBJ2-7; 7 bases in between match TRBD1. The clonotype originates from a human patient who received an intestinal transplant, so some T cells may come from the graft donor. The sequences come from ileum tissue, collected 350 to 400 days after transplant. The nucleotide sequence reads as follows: TGCAGCGTGCGCGACGGGACAGACCTCTACGAGCAGTACTTC. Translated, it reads CSVRDGTDLYEQYF.